The 14 T cell receptor beta chains below all came from one sample that was sequenced in a study of cytomegalovirus exposure and HLA in healthy donors. 60 Vbeta and 13 Jbeta primers were used in PCR. Here immunoSEQ multiplex PCR was the method, and the copy in TCRdb shows in-frame clones only, minus some. This sample carries 150,000 to 200,000 clones, about four fifths of them seen once, and the ten largest clones take approximately 7%. Sequenced: PBMCs. These receptors originate from a male donor in good health and CMV-seropositive.

J is TRBJ2-7 and V is TRBV5-4, with TRBD1 matching over 7 bases. Germline CDR1 and CDR2: SGHNT and YYREEE (reference sequence). This CDR3 has 13 residues. The J segment lost 7 bases and the V segment lost 4 bases, leaving 8 bases of the junction unmatched. CDR3 in amino acids: CASSRDRAEEQYF. The DNA of the CDR3 is TGTGCCAGCAGCCGCGACAGGGCAGAGGAGCAGTACTTC.

The table lists this clone with a few counts. The chain combines TRBV5-1 with TRBJ2-5, with D perhaps TRBD1 (6 bases). V shed 5 bases and J shed 4 bases, with 9 bases lying between them. The CDR3 contains 12 residues. CDR1 is SGHRS and CDR2 is YFSETQ in the germline V gene. The CDR3 loop is CASRGAGETQYF. In nucleotides, the CDR3 is TGCGCCAGCAGGGGGGCTGGAGAGACCCAGTACTTC.

V gene TRBV9 combines with J gene TRBJ2-5; 9 bases align to TRBD2. The CDR3 totals 16 residues. V was clipped by 0 bases and J by 5 bases; unmatched bases: 8. CDR1 and CDR2 (germline): SGDLS, YYNGEE. The CDR3 nucleotides read TGTGCCAGCAGCGTAGGGTTAGCGGGGGAGCCGGAGACCCAGTACTTC. Amino acids: CASSVGLAGEPETQYF.

The genes are TRBV7-2 and TRBJ2-1; 10 positions match TRBD2. Germline CDR1 reads SGHTA; CDR2 reads FQGNSA. J lost 8 bases, V lost 1 base, and 8 bases had no gene match. This CDR3 has 16 amino acids. This chain's CDR3 is CASSLVTSGASHEQFF. CDR3 nucleotide sequence: TGTGCCAGCAGCTTAGTTACTAGCGGGGCGTCGCATGAGCAGTTCTTC.

In regard to this clone: The junction differs from germline at one of its ends, possibly a read error. The chain is built from TRBV30 and TRBJ1-1; D gene uncertain. The germline V gene has CDR1 GTSNPN and CDR2 SVGIG (reference sequence). The CDR3 is made up of 15 amino acids. The CDR3: CARSGSGGLNTEAFF. Here the CDR3 DNA reads TGTGCCCGGAGCGGGTCGGGAGGGTTGAACACTGAAGCTTTCTTT.

The chain links TRBV5-1 to TRBJ2-5; 9 positions match TRBD2. Trimming took 4 bases from V and 5 from J; bases not matched to a gene: 6. The germline CDR1 and CDR2 sequences are SGHRS and YFSETQ. The CDR3 is 14 amino acids. CDR3 sequence: CASSVGGGEETQYF. DNA for the CDR3: TGCGCCAGCAGCGTTGGCGGGGGGGAGGAGACCCAGTACTTC.

This chain joins TRBV4-2 and TRBJ2-2; 8 bases fit TRBD2. The CDR3 totals 15 residues. V shed 1 base and J 6 bases; nucleotides not matched to a gene: 4. Germline V lookup: CDR1 LGHNA, CDR2 YNFKEQ. This CDR3 is CASSQAYGGAGELFF. CDR3 nucleotides: TGTGCCAGCAGCCAAGCCTACGGGGGGGCCGGGGAGCTGTTTTTT.

The sample holds one count of this clone. The chain has TRBV12-5 and TRBJ2-5; 7 bases are shared with TRBD1. Trimming took 6 bases from V and 1 from J; bases not matched to a gene: 5. CDR1 is LGHNT and CDR2 is FRNRAP in the germline V gene. The CDR3 runs 14 residues. The CDR3 loop is CASGTRGPQETQYF. CDR3 in DNA: TGTGCTAGTGGCACGAGGGGGCCCCAAGAGACCCAGTACTTC.

This chain joins TRBV28 and TRBJ1-3; 7 nucleotides align to TRBD1. The trim removed 5 bases at V and 4 bases at J, leaving 5 bases unmatched. CDR3 length equals 14 residues. Germline lookup yields CDR1 MDHEN and CDR2 SYDVKM. The CDR3 sequence is CASSQGGGGNTIYF. The CDR3 DNA is TGTGCCAGCAGTCAAGGGGGCGGCGGAAACACCATATATTTT.

The rearrangement joins TRBV18 to TRBJ2-7; weak D call: TRBD1 (5 bases). Per germline, CDR1 KGHSH and CDR2 LQKENI. V lost 3 bases to trimming and J lost 2 bases, with 17 bases between them. CDR3 length equals 16 residues. In DNA form, the CDR3 reads TGTGCCAGCTCACCCTCGCGGACACCAGGAGCCTACGAGCAGTACTTC. Translating it yields CASSPSRTPGAYEQYF.

This chain uses TRBV10-2 with TRBJ2-1; D remains ambiguous. V lost 5 bases, J lost 5 bases, and 7 bases lay in between. There are 12 residues in the CDR3. Germline V CDR1 and CDR2: WSHSY, SAAADI. The CDR3 DNA reads TGCGCCAGCAGTCGTAGCAACAATGAGCAGTTCTTC. Translating gives CASSRSNNEQFF.

The J gene is TRBJ1-1, the V gene TRBV7-9, with a weak D call TRBD1 (5 bases). The CDR3 is 14 amino acids. Germline CDR1 reads SEHNR; CDR2 reads FQNEAQ (reference sequence). V lost 7 bases, J lost 1 base, and 13 bases lay in between. The CDR3 DNA reads as TGTGCCAGCAACGACCGGGGGGAGAACACTGAAGCTTTCTTT. Translating gives CASNDRGENTEAFF.

The chain recombines TRBV5-1 with TRBJ2-1; 9 bases fit TRBD2. The CDR3 spans 16 residues. Germline values: CDR1 SGHRS, CDR2 YFSETQ. Losses at the gene ends were 3 bases for V and 3 bases for J; bases not matched to a gene: 7. This chain's CDR3 is CASSYPSSGVYNEQFF. CDR3 nucleotides: TGCGCCAGCAGCTATCCGTCTAGCGGGGTCTACAATGAGCAGTTCTTC.

The V and J genes are TRBV25-1 and TRBJ1-2; no clear D gene. The V gene's germline CDR1 is MGHDK and CDR2 SYGVNS. V gave up 2 bases and J gave up 4 bases, with 17 bases separating them. The CDR3 has 16 residues. The CDR3 reads CASSEAWAIHGYGYTF. DNA for the CDR3: TGTGCCAGCAGTGAAGCGTGGGCGATTCATGGCTATGGCTACACCTTC.